The 8 T cell receptor beta chains below were found in one sample sequenced in a study of cytomegalovirus exposure and HLA in healthy donors. Profiling relied on immunoSEQ multiplex PCR, and the TCRdb table lists in-frame clones only, not all of them. The table shows 100,000 to 150,000 clones, with 85% to 90% occurring only once. Sequenced sample: PBMCs. The origin of the receptors is a man younger than 40 in good health and CMV-seronegative.

This sequence joins TRBV12-5 and TRBJ2-5; possible D gene TRBD1, 6 bases. The germline gives CDR1 LGHNT, CDR2 FRNRAP. CDR3 length equals 15 residues. V lost 5 bases, J lost 0 bases, and 13 bases lay in between. The CDR3, as DNA: TGTGCTAGTGGTCCAGGGGCCAGCTACCAAGAGACCCAGTACTTC. Amino acid sequence: CASGPGASYQETQYF.

The CDR3 DNA reads TGTGCCAGCAGCAAAGGGATCCCGGTAGCGGCCAACACCGGGGAGCTGTTTTTT. Protein product: CASSKGIPVAANTGELFF. The rearrangement joins TRBV21-1 to TRBJ2-2; TRBD2, as called in the table, went unchecked against the DNA. TRBV21-1 is shown as a pseudogene. The CDR3 runs 18 residues.

This clone showed up just a few times. The chain carries TRBV7-2 and TRBJ2-1, with D possibly being TRBD2 (5 bases). CDR3 size: 15 residues. Germline V gives CDR1 SGHTA, CDR2 FQGNSA. The V and J ends lost 4 bases and 4 bases respectively, with 14 bases between them. The CDR3 DNA is TGTGCCAGCAGCTCCCAAGCGGAAAGGTACAATGAGCAGTTCTTC. Its translation is CASSSQAERYNEQFF.

The rearrangement links TRBV21-1 to TRBJ1-1. TRBV21-1 is labeled a pseudogene. This CDR3 has 14 amino acids. The chain's CDR3 is CANSLGGARTEAFF. The CDR3 DNA reads as TGTGCCAATTCCTTGGGGGGGGCGAGGACTGAAGCTTTCTTT.

The V gene is TRBV4-3, the J gene TRBJ2-6; D perhaps matches TRBD2 (6 bases). CDR3 length: 19 residues. Per the germline V gene, CDR1 is LGHNA and CDR2 is YSLEER. V shed 0 bases and J shed 0 bases, with 15 bases lying between them. DNA for the CDR3: TGCGCCAGCAGCCAAGATGGGCGGGGCAGGTACTCTGGGGCCAACGTCCTGACTTTC. The encoded protein is CASSQDGRGRYSGANVLTF.

The V and J genes are TRBV7-3 and TRBJ2-1; 10 bases match TRBD1. J lost 8 bases, V lost 5 bases, and 9 bases had no gene match. There are 15 residues in the CDR3. Germline V lookup: CDR1 SGHTA, CDR2 FQGTGA. The CDR3 loop is CASSPARDRGDEQFF. In DNA, the CDR3 is TGTGCCAGCAGCCCAGCCCGGGACAGGGGAGATGAGCAGTTCTTC.

The chain couples TRBV29-1 to TRBJ2-5, with D possibly being TRBD2 (6 bases). V lost 7 bases and J 1 base, leaving 10 bases between the germline ends. CDR1 and CDR2 (germline): SQVTM, ANQGSEA. The CDR3 runs 12 residues. The CDR3 here is CSASGPQETQYF. The CDR3 DNA sequence: TGCAGCGCCAGCGGGCCCCAAGAGACCCAGTACTTC. Combining the CDR3 with reference TRBV29-1 and TRBJ2-5 gives the whole variable domain SAVISQKPSRDICQRGTSLTIQCQVDSQVTMMFWYRQQPGQSLTLIATANQGSEATYESGFVIDKFPISRPNLTFSTLTVSNMSPEDSSIYLCSASGPQETQYFGPGTRLLVL.

The chain joins TRBV7-8 to TRBJ2-7; TRBD1 matches at 8 bases. The CDR3 spans 14 residues. The V and J ends lost 3 bases and 2 bases, in that order; junction bases with no gene match: 3. Germline loops: CDR1 SGHVS, CDR2 FQNEAQ. The CDR3: CASSFGDRTYEQYF. CDR3 DNA sequence: TGTGCCAGCAGCTTTGGGGACAGGACCTACGAGCAGTACTTC. Looking up the rest from reference TRBV7-8 and TRBJ2-7 gives the full variable domain: GAGVSQSPRYKVAKRGQDVALRCDPISGHVSLFWYQQALGQGPEFLTYFQNEAQLDKSGLPSDRFFAERPEGSVSTLKIQRTQQEDSAVYLCASSFGDRTYEQYFGPGTRLTVT.